This T cell receptor (beta chain) was found in a study of early T cells in non-severe SARS-CoV-2 infection. Unique molecular identifiers were added to individual cDNA molecules. TCRdb used MiXCR to reprocess the 5' RACE reads, holding one entry per CDR3 protein. The sample lists 50,000 to 55,000 distinct CDR3 sequences, less than 9.5% occurring once. Germline V gene lookup returns CDR1 LGHNA and CDR2 YSLEER. This CDR3 is built from 15 residues. Deletions cut 0 bases from V and 7 bases from J, with 12 bases between. This chain uses TRBV4-3 with TRBJ1-4, with a possible D match to TRBD1 (5 bases). Sequenced input: whole blood. The receptor's source is an adult who was a healthcare worker with PCR-confirmed SARS-CoV-2 infection or an uninfected control (not recorded which). In DNA form, the CDR3 reads TGCGCCAGCAGCCAAGAGACGGGGGTTGGTGAAAAACTGTTTTTT. This codes for CASSQETGVGEKLFF.